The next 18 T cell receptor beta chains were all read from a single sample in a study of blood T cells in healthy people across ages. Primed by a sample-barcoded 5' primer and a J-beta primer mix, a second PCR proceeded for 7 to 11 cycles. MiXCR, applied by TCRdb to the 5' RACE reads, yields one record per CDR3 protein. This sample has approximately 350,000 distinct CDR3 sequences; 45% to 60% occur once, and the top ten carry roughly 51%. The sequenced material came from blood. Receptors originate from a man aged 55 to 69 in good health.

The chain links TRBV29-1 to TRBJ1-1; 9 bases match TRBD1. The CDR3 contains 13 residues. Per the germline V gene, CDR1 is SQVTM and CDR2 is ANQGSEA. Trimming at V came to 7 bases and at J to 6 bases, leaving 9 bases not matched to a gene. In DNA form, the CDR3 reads TGCAGCGATGACCTGACAGGGGGACCTGAAGCTTTCTTT. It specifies CSDDLTGGPEAFF.

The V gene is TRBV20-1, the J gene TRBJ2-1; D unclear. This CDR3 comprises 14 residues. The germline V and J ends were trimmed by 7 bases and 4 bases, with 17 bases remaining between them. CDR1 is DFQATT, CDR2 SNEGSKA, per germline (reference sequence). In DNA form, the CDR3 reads TGCAGTGTTAACGAGGACGGGCCATACAATGAGCAGTTCTTC. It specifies CSVNEDGPYNEQFF.

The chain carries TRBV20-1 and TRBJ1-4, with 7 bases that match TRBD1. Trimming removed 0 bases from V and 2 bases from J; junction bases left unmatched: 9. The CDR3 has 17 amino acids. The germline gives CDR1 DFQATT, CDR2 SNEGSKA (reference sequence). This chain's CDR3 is CSARDRRGRATNEKLFF. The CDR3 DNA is TGCAGTGCTAGAGATCGCAGGGGGAGGGCCACTAATGAAAAACTGTTTTTT.

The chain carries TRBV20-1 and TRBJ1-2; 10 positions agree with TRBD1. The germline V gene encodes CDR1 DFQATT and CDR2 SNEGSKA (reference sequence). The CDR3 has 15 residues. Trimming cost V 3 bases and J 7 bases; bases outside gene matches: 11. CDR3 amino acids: CSARDWDRGLSGYTF. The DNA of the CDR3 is TGCAGTGCTAGGGACTGGGACAGGGGATTGAGTGGCTACACCTTC.

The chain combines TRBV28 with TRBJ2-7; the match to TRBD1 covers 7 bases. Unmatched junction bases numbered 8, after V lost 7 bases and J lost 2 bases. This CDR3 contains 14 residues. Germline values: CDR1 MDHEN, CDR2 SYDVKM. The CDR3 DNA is TGTGCCAGCAACTCCGGGACAGCAGCCTACGAGCAGTACTTC. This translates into CASNSGTAAYEQYF.

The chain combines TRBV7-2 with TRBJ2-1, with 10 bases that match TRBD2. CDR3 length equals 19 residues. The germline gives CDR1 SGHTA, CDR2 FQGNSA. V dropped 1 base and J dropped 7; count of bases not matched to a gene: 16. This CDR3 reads CASSLDRPLAGLATNEQFF. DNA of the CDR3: TGTGCCAGCAGCTTAGACCGCCCTCTCGCGGGACTAGCGACAAATGAGCAGTTCTTC.

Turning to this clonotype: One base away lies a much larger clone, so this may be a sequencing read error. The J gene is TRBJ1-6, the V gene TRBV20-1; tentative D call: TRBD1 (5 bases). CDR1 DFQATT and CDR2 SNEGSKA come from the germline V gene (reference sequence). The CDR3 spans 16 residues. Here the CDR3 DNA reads TGCAGTGCTAGAGATAGGGGCAGCTCCTATAATTCACCCCCCCACTTT. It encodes CSARDRGSSYNSPPHF.

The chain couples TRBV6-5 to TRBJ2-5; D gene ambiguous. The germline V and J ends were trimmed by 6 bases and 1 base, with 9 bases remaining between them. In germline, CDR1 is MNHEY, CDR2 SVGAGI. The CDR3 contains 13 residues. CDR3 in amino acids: CASRQSTQETQYF. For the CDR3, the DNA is TGTGCCAGCAGACAGAGTACCCAAGAGACCCAGTACTTC.

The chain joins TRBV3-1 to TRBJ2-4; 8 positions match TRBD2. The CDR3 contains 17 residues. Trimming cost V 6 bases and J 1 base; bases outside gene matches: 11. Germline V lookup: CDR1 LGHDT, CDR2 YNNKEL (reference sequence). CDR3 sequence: CASSASGGAWAKNIQYF. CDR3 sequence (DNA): TGTGCCAGCAGTGCATCCGGGGGGGCTTGGGCCAAAAACATTCAGTACTTC. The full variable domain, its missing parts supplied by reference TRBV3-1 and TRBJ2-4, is DTAVSQTPKYLVTQMGNDKSIKCEQNLGHDTMYWYKQDSKKFLKIMFSYNNKELIINETVPNRFSPKSPDKAHLNLHINSLELGDSAVYFCASSASGGAWAKNIQYFGAGTRLSVL.

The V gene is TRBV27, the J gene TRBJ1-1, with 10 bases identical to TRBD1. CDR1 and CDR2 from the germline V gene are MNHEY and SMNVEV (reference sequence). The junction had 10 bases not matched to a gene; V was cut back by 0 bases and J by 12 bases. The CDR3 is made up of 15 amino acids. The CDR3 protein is CASSLSAGTGVQPFF. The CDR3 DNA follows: TGTGCCAGCAGTTTATCAGCCGGGACAGGGGTTCAGCCTTTCTTT.

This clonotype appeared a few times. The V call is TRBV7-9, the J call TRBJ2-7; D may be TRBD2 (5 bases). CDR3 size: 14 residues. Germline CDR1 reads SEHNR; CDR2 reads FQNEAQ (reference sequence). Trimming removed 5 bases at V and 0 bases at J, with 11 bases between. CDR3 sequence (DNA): TGTGCCAGCAGCGTAGACGGGAACTCCTACGAGCAGTACTTC. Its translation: CASSVDGNSYEQYF.

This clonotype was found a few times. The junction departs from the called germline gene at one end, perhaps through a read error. CDR3 DNA sequence: TGTGCCAGCAGCTACTGGAACATTCAGTACTTC. Its protein product is CASSYWNIQYF. The V call is TRBV6-2 or TRBV6-3, the J call TRBJ2-4; D is uncertain. Germline CDR1 reads MNHEY; CDR2 reads SVGEGT. The CDR3 covers 11 residues.

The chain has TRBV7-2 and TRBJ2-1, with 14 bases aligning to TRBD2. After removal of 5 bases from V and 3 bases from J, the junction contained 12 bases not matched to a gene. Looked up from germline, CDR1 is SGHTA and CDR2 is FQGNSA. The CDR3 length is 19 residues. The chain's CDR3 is CASSIPGTSGRGSYNEQFF. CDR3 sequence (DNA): TGTGCCAGCAGCATACCCGGGACTAGCGGGAGAGGCAGCTACAATGAGCAGTTCTTC.

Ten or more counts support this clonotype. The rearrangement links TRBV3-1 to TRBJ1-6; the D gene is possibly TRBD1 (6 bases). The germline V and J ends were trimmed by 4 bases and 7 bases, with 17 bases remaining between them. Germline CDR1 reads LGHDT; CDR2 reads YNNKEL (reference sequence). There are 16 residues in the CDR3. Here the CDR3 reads CASSPEKGRGNSPLHF. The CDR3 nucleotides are TGTGCCAGCAGCCCAGAGAAAGGCAGGGGAAATTCACCCCTCCACTTT.

The CDR3 reads CASSLLSGGIGTGELFF. In nucleotides, the CDR3 is TGCGCCAGCAGCTTGCTTTCAGGGGGCATTGGCACCGGGGAGCTGTTTTTT. This chain joins TRBV5-1 and TRBJ2-2; TRBD1 aligns across 8 bases. This CDR3 comprises 17 residues. J was trimmed by 4 bases and V by 1 base; bases with no gene match: 9. Looked up from germline, CDR1 is SGHRS and CDR2 is YFSETQ.

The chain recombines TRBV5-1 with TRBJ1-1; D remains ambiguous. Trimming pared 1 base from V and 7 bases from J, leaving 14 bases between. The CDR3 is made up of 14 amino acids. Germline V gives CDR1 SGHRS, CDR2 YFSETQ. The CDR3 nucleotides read TGCGCCAGCAGCTTGACCCCAGGAGGAGGTGAAGCTTTCTTT. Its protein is CASSLTPGGGEAFF.

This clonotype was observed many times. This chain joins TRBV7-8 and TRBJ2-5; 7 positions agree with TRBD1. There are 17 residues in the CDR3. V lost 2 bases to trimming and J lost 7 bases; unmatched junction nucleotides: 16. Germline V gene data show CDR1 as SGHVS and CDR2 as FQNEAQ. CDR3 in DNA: TGTGCCAGCAGCTTATCCCGGGACAGAACAGGGTTAGGGACCCAGTACTTC. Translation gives CASSLSRDRTGLGTQYF.

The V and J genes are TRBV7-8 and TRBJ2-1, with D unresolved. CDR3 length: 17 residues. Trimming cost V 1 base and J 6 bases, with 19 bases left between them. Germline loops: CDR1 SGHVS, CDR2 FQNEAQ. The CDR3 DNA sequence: TGTGCCAGCAGCTTAGGTCATCCGGGTCAGGAAGGCAATGAGCAGTTCTTC. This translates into CASSLGHPGQEGNEQFF.